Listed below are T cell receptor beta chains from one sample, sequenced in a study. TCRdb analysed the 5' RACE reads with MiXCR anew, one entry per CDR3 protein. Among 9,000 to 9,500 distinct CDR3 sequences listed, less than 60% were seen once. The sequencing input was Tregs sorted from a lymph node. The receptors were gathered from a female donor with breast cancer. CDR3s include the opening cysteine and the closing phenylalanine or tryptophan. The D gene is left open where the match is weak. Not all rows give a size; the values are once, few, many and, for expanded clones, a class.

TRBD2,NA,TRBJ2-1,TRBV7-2,TGTGCCAGCAGCTTGCTCTCGGGCGGGGGACCCTACAATGAGCAGTTCTTC,CASSLLSGGGPYNEQFF
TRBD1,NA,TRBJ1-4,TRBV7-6,TGTGCCAGCAGCATCTCAGGGGGCGTTGAAAAACTGTTTTTT,CASSISGGVEKLFF
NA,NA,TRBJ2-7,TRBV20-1,TGCAGTGCTATGGTAAATGCCTACGAGCAGTACTTC,CSAMVNAYEQYF
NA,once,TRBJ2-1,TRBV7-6,TGTGCCAGCAGCTTAGCGGGAGTTGTTGTCAATGAGCAGTTCTTC,CASSLAGVVVNEQFF
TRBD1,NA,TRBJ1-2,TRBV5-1,TGCGCCAGCAGCGCGGGGACAGGGGAGCGGTATGGCTACACCTTC,CASSAGTGERYGYTF
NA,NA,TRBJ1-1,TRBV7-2,TGTGCCAGCAGCTTAATCCAGGGTGGTGAAGCTTTCTTT,CASSLIQGGEAFF
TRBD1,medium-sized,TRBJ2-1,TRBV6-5,TGTGCCAGCAGTTACTCCGTCGGACAGGGTCACAATGAGCAGTTCTTC,CASSYSVGQGHNEQFF
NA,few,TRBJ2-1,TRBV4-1,TGCGCCAGCAGCCAAGCCGGGACACTGCTCGAAGAGCAGTTCTTC,CASSQAGTLLEEQFF
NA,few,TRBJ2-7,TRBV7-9,TGTGCCAGCAGCTCAGTACGGGGCGAGCAGTACTTC,CASSSVRGEQYF
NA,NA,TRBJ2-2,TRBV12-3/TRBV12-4,TGTGCCAGCCTTGGTTGGGGTTCGAACACCGGGGAGCTGTTTTTT,CASLGWGSNTGELFF
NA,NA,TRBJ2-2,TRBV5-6,TGTGCCAGCAGCCCCGATCCAGGGAACACCGGGGAGCTGTTTTTT,CASSPDPGNTGELFF
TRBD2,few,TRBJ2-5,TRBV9,TGTGCCAGCAGCGTAGCGTCGGGGGGTGAGGCGGAGACCCAGTACTTC,CASSVASGGEAETQYF
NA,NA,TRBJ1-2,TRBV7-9,TGTGCCAGCAGCCTCGACGCGGGGGCGCTTGGCTACACCTTC,CASSLDAGALGYTF
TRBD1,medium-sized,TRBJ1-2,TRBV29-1,TGCAGCGTCCTGGGGACAGGCTATGGCTACACCTTC,CSVLGTGYGYTF
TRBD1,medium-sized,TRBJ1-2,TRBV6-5,TGTGCCAGCAGTTACTCGCCGACAGGGGATTTTAACTATGGCTACACCTTC,CASSYSPTGDFNYGYTF
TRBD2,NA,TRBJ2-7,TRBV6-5,TGTGCCAGCAGTCTCCGGGGGGAGCGGTCCTACGAGCAGTACTTC,CASSLRGERSYEQYF
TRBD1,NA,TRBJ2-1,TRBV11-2,TGTGCCAGCAGCTCCCGGACAGGGGGCCACAATGAGCAGTTCTTC,CASSSRTGGHNEQFF
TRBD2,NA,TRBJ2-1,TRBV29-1,TGCAGCGTTGTTGATAGCGGGGCCTACAATGAGCAGTTCTTC,CSVVDSGAYNEQFF
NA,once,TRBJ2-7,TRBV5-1,TGCGCCAGCAGCCGCGAAGGAGAAGGCTTCGAGCAGTACTTC,CASSREGEGFEQYF
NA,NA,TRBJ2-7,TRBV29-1,TGCAGCGTTGCTATCGCGGGAATAATCGGTTACGAGCAGTACTTC,CSVAIAGIIGYEQYF
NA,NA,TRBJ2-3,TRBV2,TGTGCCAGCATGCCCCCCGGGGTGGGGAAAAGTGAGACAGATACGCAGTATTTT,CASMPPGVGKSETDTQYF
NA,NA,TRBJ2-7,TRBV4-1,TGCGCCAGCAGCCAGGTAGGGTCACGCTACGAGCAGTACTTC,CASSQVGSRYEQYF
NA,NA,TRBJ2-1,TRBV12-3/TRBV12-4,TGTGCCAGCAGGGGTTCCTACAATGAGCAGTTCTTC,CASRGSYNEQFF
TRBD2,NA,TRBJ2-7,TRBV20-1,TGCAGGGCCCCGCTGGGAATAGCGGGAGCCGACTACGAGCAGTACTTC,CRAPLGIAGADYEQYF
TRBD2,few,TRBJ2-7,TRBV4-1,TGCGCCAGCAGCCAAGGTAGCGGGAACTACGAGCAGTACTTC,CASSQGSGNYEQYF
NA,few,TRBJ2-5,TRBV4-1,TGCGCCAGCAGCCCCCTCGTGGGCGGAGAGGGCACTGATCCAGAGACCCAGTACTTC,CASSPLVGGEGTDPETQYF
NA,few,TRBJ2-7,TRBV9,TGTGCCAGCAGCGTAGTTGCGGAAAGCTCCTACGAGCAGTACTTC,CASSVVAESSYEQYF
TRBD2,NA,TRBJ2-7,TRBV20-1,TGCAGTGCTAGAGTGGGGGGGAGTGCGTACGAGCAGTACTTC,CSARVGGSAYEQYF